This TCR beta chain originates from a study of blood T cell repertoires in COVID-19. The wider study: Italy, Spain and the United States were the sources of the convalescent and acute COVID-19 samples.

The repertoire was sequenced with immunoSEQ multiplex PCR; TCRdb's copy has only in-frame clones and lacks some. The table includes some 340,000 clones, 85% detected once. The CDR3 consists of 17 residues. Per germline, CDR1 SGDLS and CDR2 YYNGEE. Trimming took 3 bases from V and 5 from J; bases not matched to a gene: 14. Source material: peripheral blood. The chain links TRBV9 to TRBJ1-2, with 9 bases aligning to TRBD1. This clonotype originated in a woman under 30 with acute or convalescent COVID-19. The CDR3 nucleotides read TGTGCCAGCAGCGGACGACCGGGACAGGGAGTGGGGTATGGCTACACCTTC. The encoded protein is CASSGRPGQGVGYGYTF.